These 19 T cell receptor beta chains came from one sample sequenced in a study of T-cell memory formation after mild COVID-19. TCRdb reanalysed the 5' RACE reads using MiXCR and keeps one entry per CDR3 protein. The sample holds 58,000 or so distinct CDR3 sequences, roughly a quarter seen once. Sequencing was carried out using PBMCs or a T cell subset sorted from them (not recorded which). The receptors shown here come from a man between 18 and 29 years old who had mild COVID-19 (a few samples of this study predate the infection). Cell type and time point are not known.

The genes are TRBV4-3 and TRBJ1-5; D gene ambiguous. CDR1 is LGHNA and CDR2 is YSLEER in the germline V gene. V dropped 0 bases and J dropped 1 base, with 13 bases sitting between them. CDR3 size: 17 residues. DNA of the CDR3: TGCGCCAGCAGCCAAGATCGAGGCGATAGGAGCAATCAGCCCCAGCATTTT. It is translated as CASSQDRGDRSNQPQHF.

The chain employs TRBV5-6 and TRBJ2-1; TRBD1 aligns across 7 bases. The ends lost 3 bases at V and 4 bases at J; junction bases unmatched: 1. The CDR3 is 13 amino acids. The germline gives CDR1 SGHDT, CDR2 YYEEEE. The CDR3 sequence: CASSSGQYNEQFF. The CDR3 nucleotides read TGTGCCAGCAGCTCGGGACAGTACAATGAGCAGTTCTTC.

The chain joins TRBV6-5 to TRBJ2-7; TRBD1 might be the D (5 bases). Germline V gene lookup returns CDR1 MNHEY and CDR2 SVGAGI. The ends were cut back, 2 bases at V and 6 bases at J, with 11 bases in the middle. This CDR3 region has 13 residues. CDR3 sequence reads: CASSYGRVAEQYF. The CDR3 region has the DNA TGTGCCAGCAGTTACGGCAGGGTCGCCGAGCAGTACTTC.

This chain uses TRBV24-1 with TRBJ2-3; D unresolved. V shed 5 bases and J shed 6 bases, with 8 bases lying between them. The CDR3 covers 12 residues. Germline CDR1 is KGHDR and CDR2 is SFDVKD. DNA for the CDR3: TGTGCCACCAGTGGCCATGAGGATACGCAGTATTTT. Translating gives CATSGHEDTQYF.

This clonotype was seen a handful of times. The chain employs TRBV12-3 or TRBV12-4 and TRBJ2-5; D unresolved. The length of the CDR3 is 14 residues. V lost 6 bases and J lost 5, with 16 bases in between. CDR3 nucleotides: TGTGCCAGCAGCCCGGGCCTGGGTGGGGAGACCCAGTACTTC. It specifies CASSPGLGGETQYF.

This sequence joins TRBV5-1 and TRBJ2-7; 8 positions match TRBD1. With 1 base clipped from V and 0 bases from J, the junction kept 3 bases outside the gene matches. Germline loops: CDR1 SGHRS, CDR2 YFSETQ. CDR3 length: 15 amino acids. CDR3 coding DNA: TGCGCCAGCAGCTTGCATACAGGGGGCTCCTACGAGCAGTACTTC. This codes for CASSLHTGGSYEQYF.

This clonotype was observed a single time. The chain is built from TRBV4-1 and TRBJ1-6; D unresolved. V was shortened by 1 base and J by 7 bases, with 8 bases between the two germline ends. Germline loops: CDR1 MGHRA, CDR2 YSYEKL. This CDR3 is 14 amino acids long. The CDR3 DNA reads as TGCGCCAGCAGCCAAGTGGGAGAAAATTCACCCCTCCACTTT. Translating it yields CASSQVGENSPLHF.

This clonotype was seen a handful of times. This chain uses TRBV4-1 with TRBJ2-5; D is possibly TRBD1 (5 bases). Germline V gene sequence: CDR1 MGHRA, CDR2 YSYEKL. Trimming stripped 4 bases from V and 6 bases from J, with 12 bases between. The CDR3 consists of 13 residues. CDR3 in DNA: TGCGCCAGCAGCCTCAGGGAAGATCAGACCCAGTACTTC. This translates into CASSLREDQTQYF.

The chain joins TRBV3-1 to TRBJ2-6; D is undetermined. V was shortened by 0 bases and J by 4 bases, with 7 bases between the two germline ends. CDR3 size: 15 residues. Germline CDR1 and CDR2: LGHDT and YNNKEL (reference sequence). CDR3 sequence reads: CASSQEGAGANVLTF. For the CDR3, the DNA is TGTGCCAGCAGCCAAGAGGGTGCCGGGGCCAACGTCCTGACTTTC. Drawing the rest from reference TRBV3-1 and TRBJ2-6, the complete variable domain is DTAVSQTPKYLVTQMGNDKSIKCEQNLGHDTMYWYKQDSKKFLKIMFSYNNKELIINETVPNRFSPKSPDKAHLNLHINSLELGDSAVYFCASSQEGAGANVLTFGAGSRLTVL.

The chain joins TRBV4-3 to TRBJ2-5; 8 bases line up with TRBD2. Looked up from germline, CDR1 is LGHNA and CDR2 is YSLEER. The junction had 11 bases not matched to a gene; V was cut back by 0 bases and J by 2 bases. The CDR3 spans 18 residues. The CDR3 loop reads CASSQEMGGGRTQETQYF. For the CDR3, the DNA is TGCGCCAGCAGCCAAGAGATGGGCGGGGGGCGCACTCAAGAGACCCAGTACTTC.

The chain recombines TRBV5-5 with TRBJ2-3; a weak D match, TRBD2 (5 bases). The CDR3 runs to 14 residues. V lost 3 bases and J lost 3, with 11 bases in between. The germline gives CDR1 SGHKS, CDR2 YYEKEE (reference sequence). CDR3 in amino acids: CASSSDWMTDTQYF. CDR3 bases: TGTGCCAGCAGCTCGGACTGGATGACAGATACGCAGTATTTT.

This clonotype was counted a few times. The rearrangement joins TRBV20-1 to TRBJ2-7, with 7 bases lining up with TRBD1. Germline V gene data show CDR1 as DFQATT and CDR2 as SNEGSKA (reference sequence). The V segment lost 3 bases and the J segment 6 bases; nucleotides outside the gene matches: 11. This CDR3 is 14 amino acids long. The CDR3 protein is CSARSDRVESEQYV. CDR3 sequence (DNA): TGCAGTGCTAGGAGCGACAGGGTCGAGAGCGAGCAGTACGTC.

V and J are TRBV5-1 and TRBJ2-1; no clear D. The CDR3 contains 14 residues. Germline-derived CDR1 and CDR2 are SGHRS and YFSETQ. The V gene lost 4 bases and the J gene lost 4 bases, with 12 bases spanning the gap. CDR3 sequence reads: CASSPALDYNEQFF. CDR3 in DNA: TGCGCCAGCAGCCCGGCCCTAGATTACAATGAGCAGTTCTTC.

The J gene is TRBJ1-1, the V gene TRBV7-9; D is ambiguous. Germline V gives CDR1 SEHNR, CDR2 FQNEAQ (reference sequence). The CDR3 spans 15 residues. The V end was cut by 3 bases, the J end by 5 bases, with 16 bases between. CDR3 DNA: TGTGCCAGCAGCTTCACAACATCGCGGGAGACTGAAGCTTTCTTT. Protein product: CASSFTTSRETEAFF.

The rearrangement joins TRBV9 to TRBJ2-2; D possibly uses TRBD1 or TRBD2 (5 bases each). CDR3 length: 16 residues. V was pared by 3 bases and J by 7 bases, with 19 bases between. Germline V CDR1 and CDR2: SGDLS, YYNGEE. The CDR3 spells CASSARDEHRIGELFF. Here the CDR3 DNA reads TGTGCCAGCAGCGCCCGGGACGAACACCGAATCGGGGAGCTGTTTTTT.

V gene TRBV13 combines with J gene TRBJ2-2, with TRBD2 matching 7 bases. The V gene's germline CDR1 is PRHDT and CDR2 FYEKMQ (reference sequence). The V and J ends lost 5 bases and 4 bases, in that order; junction bases with no gene match: 7. This CDR3 contains 15 residues. The CDR3, as DNA: TGTGCCAGCAGCGAGGCCGGGACTACCACCGGGGAGCTGTTTTTT. Translated, it gives CASSEAGTTTGELFF. Together with reference TRBV13 and TRBJ2-2, the CDR3 gives the full variable domain: AAGVIQSPRHLIKEKRETATLKCYPIPRHDTVYWYQQGPGQDPQFLISFYEKMQSDKGSIPDRFSAQQFSDYHSELNMSSLELGDSALYFCASSEAGTTTGELFFGEGSRLTVL.

The chain is built from TRBV16 and TRBJ2-7; D perhaps matches TRBD2 (6 bases). The CDR3 spans 14 residues. Germline V CDR1 and CDR2: KGHSY, FQNENV. V was trimmed by 4 bases and J by 9 bases, leaving 19 bases between them. The CDR3 sequence is CASSRILGTEGQYV. CDR3 DNA: TGTGCCAGCAGCCGCATCCTAGGGACTGAAGGGCAGTACGTC.

The V call is TRBV6-2 or TRBV6-3, the J call TRBJ2-6; D possibly corresponds to TRBD1 (6 bases). Germline-derived CDR1 and CDR2 are MNHEY and SVGEGT. The CDR3 contains 15 residues. The germline V and J ends were trimmed by 6 bases and 0 bases, with 9 bases remaining between them. The CDR3 sequence: CASRLQGSGANVLTF. The CDR3, as DNA: TGTGCCAGCAGGCTACAGGGCTCTGGGGCCAACGTCCTGACTTTC.

This clonotype was observed a few times. This chain links TRBV4-1 with TRBJ2-2; 8 bases map to TRBD1. Germline V gene data show CDR1 as MGHRA and CDR2 as YSYEKL. The CDR3 is 21 residues long. V lost 2 bases, J lost 4 bases, and 21 bases stayed unmatched. For the CDR3, the DNA is TGCGCCAGCAGCCAACGACCCCCGGGACAGGCCGGGTCGGCCACCACCGGGGAGCTGTTTTTT. Protein sequence: CASSQRPPGQAGSATTGELFF.